Shown below are 3 T cell receptor beta chains from a single sample sequenced in a study of control samples from healthy donors and cancer patients. The data were produced by immunoSEQ multiplex PCR, yet TCRdb's version contains in-frame clones alone and is incomplete. This table has under 200,000 clones, 91% appearing once. Sequenced sample: blood. These receptors all come from a woman aged 25 to 39 in good health.

About this clone: The sample contains more than one DNA sequence encoding this CDR3. The V call is TRBV11-2, the J call TRBJ1-1; no definite D call. The CDR3 spans 13 residues. Germline lookup yields CDR1 SGHAT and CDR2 FQNNGV. The ends were cut back, 5 bases at V and 1 base at J, with 8 bases in the middle. The CDR3: CASSPRQNTEAFF. The DNA of the CDR3 is TGTGCCAGCAGCCCCCGGCAGAACACTGAAGCTTTCTTT.

The rearrangement links TRBV21-1 to TRBJ1-1. TRBV21-1 is recorded as a pseudogene. This CDR3 has 16 amino acids. The CDR3 protein is CASSKVEKGRNTEAFF. DNA for the CDR3: TGTGCCAGCAGCAAAGTCGAGAAGGGGAGGAACACTGAAGCTTTCTTT.

The chain employs TRBV15 and TRBJ1-4; 9 nucleotides line up with TRBD1. Trimming cost V 1 base and J 5 bases; bases outside gene matches: 5. Germline-derived CDR1 and CDR2 are LNHNV and YYDKDF (reference sequence). The CDR3 runs to 16 residues. CDR3 DNA sequence: TGTGCCACCAGCAGAGCCGCGACAGGGGGAAATGAAAAACTGTTTTTT. Residues: CATSRAATGGNEKLFF. Full variable domain (missing parts from reference TRBV15 and TRBJ1-4): DAMVIQNPRYQVTQFGKPVTLSCSQTLNHNVMYWYQQKSSQAPKLLFHYYDKDFNNEADTPDNFQSRRPNTSFCFLDIRSPGLGDTAMYLCATSRAATGGNEKLFFGSGTQLSVL.